Listed here are 8 T cell receptor beta chains from one sample, sequenced in a study of blood T cell repertoires in COVID-19 (dated by TCRdb to 2020 to 2021). The protocol used for the library was the immunoSEQ multiplex PCR assay. Held by TCRdb, this immuneACCESS table contains in-frame sequences only and omits some clones. Under half of the omission traces to an unresolved V gene where checked; the cause of the rest is unknown. The sample has about 340,000 clones on record, approximately 82% of them singletons. The ten largest make up 2.5% to 3% of the sample. Sequencing was performed on peripheral blood. Receptor source: a man younger than 45 with active or convalescent COVID-19.

This clone was counted between two and nine times. The chain uses TRBV27 and TRBJ1-5; D call uncertain. Germline CDR1 reads MNHEY; CDR2 reads SMNVEV (reference sequence). The CDR3 length is 11 residues. Trimming took 10 bases from V and 9 from J, leaving 13 bases between them. The CDR3 spells CATGPFGPQHF. In nucleotides, the CDR3 is TGTGCCACTGGGCCCTTCGGGCCCCAGCATTTT.

The rearrangement joins TRBV24-1 to TRBJ1-1; D is perhaps TRBD1 (6 bases). CDR1 KGHDR and CDR2 SFDVKD come from the germline V gene. The V gene lost 6 bases and the J gene lost 8 bases, with 12 bases spanning the gap. This CDR3 is built from 12 residues. CDR3 loop: CATSNYRAEAFF. CDR3 DNA sequence: TGTGCCACCAGTAACTACAGGGCCGAAGCTTTCTTT.

J is TRBJ2-7 and V is TRBV21-1; the D call in the table, TRBD2, was not verified against the DNA. TRBV21-1 is a listed pseudogene. This CDR3 comprises 15 residues. The CDR3 DNA reads TGTGCCAGCAGCCAGGGGACTAGCGGTTCCTACGAGCAGTACTTC. This gives the protein CASSQGTSGSYEQYF.

The chain carries TRBV19 and TRBJ1-5; 7 nucleotides agree with TRBD1. The J segment lost 2 bases and the V segment lost 5 bases, leaving 9 bases of the junction unmatched. CDR3 size: 16 residues. CDR1 and CDR2 from the germline V gene are LNHDA and SQIVND (reference sequence). For the CDR3, the DNA is TGTGCCAGTAGTCCAGACAGGGTAGGGGGCAATCAGCCCCAGCATTTT. It yields the protein CASSPDRVGGNQPQHF.

The CDR3 spells CATSDRDSLKYF. The CDR3, as DNA: TGTGCCACCAGTGACAGGGACAGCCTCAAGTACTTC. V is TRBV24-1 and J is TRBJ2-5, with 7 bases matching TRBD1. The V and J ends lost 4 bases and 12 bases, in that order; junction bases with no gene match: 7. Germline CDR1 is KGHDR and CDR2 is SFDVKD. The CDR3 length is 12 residues.

The chain recombines TRBV5-1 with TRBJ2-7, with 10 bases identical to TRBD2. V shed 0 bases and J 1 base; nucleotides not matched to a gene: 1. This CDR3 is 15 amino acids long. From germline, CDR1 is SGHRS and CDR2 YFSETQ. In nucleotides, the CDR3 is TGCGCCAGCAGCTTGGTGACTAGCGGGTCCTACGAGCAGTACTTC. It translates to CASSLVTSGSYEQYF.

V and J are TRBV20-1 and TRBJ2-5; D is perhaps TRBD2 (6 bases). Germline V lookup: CDR1 DFQATT, CDR2 SNEGSKA (reference sequence). The CDR3 has 10 amino acids. The V gene lost 5 bases and the J gene lost 5 bases, with 6 bases spanning the gap. In DNA, the CDR3 is TGCAGTGCTGGGGGGGAGACCCAGTACTTC. Translated: CSAGGETQYF.

This clone was observed a single time. This rearrangement joins TRBV7-2 to TRBJ1-5, with unresolved D. Trimming shortened V by 2 bases and J by 0 bases, and 8 bases separated the two germline ends. This CDR3 region has 15 residues. The germline CDR1 and CDR2 sequences are SGHTA and FQGNSA. The CDR3 region is CASSLIINSNQPQHF. The CDR3 coding sequence is TGTGCCAGCAGCTTAATCATCAATAGCAATCAGCCCCAGCATTTT.